This TCR beta chain was captured by sequencing in a study of CD8+ T cells in alopecia areata. General observations from the study: Against the mouse data, patients shared TCRs less clearly, possibly for HLA reasons. Scalp specimens additionally yield sequences from normal skin's resident alphabeta T cells.

On this clone: Antigen specificity is unknown.

V shed 7 bases and J shed 0 bases, with 10 bases lying between them. The CDR3 has 15 residues. Germline CDR1 and CDR2: MDHEN and SYDVKM. cDNA reverse transcribed from extracted RNA served as the sequencing template. The protocol was immunoSEQ multiplex PCR, while the TCRdb copy is restricted to in-frame clones and leaves out a portion. Of about 140,000 clones in the sample, 50% to 60% are singletons; the top ten hold about 4.9%. The receptor was isolated from a human donor in good health. The specimen was CD4+ T cells sorted from blood. The rearrangement uses TRBV28 and TRBJ2-6, with D possibly matching TRBD2 (6 bases). This CDR3 is CASIGGSSGANVLTF. Written as DNA, the CDR3 is TGTGCCAGCATTGGGGGGAGCTCTGGGGCCAACGTCCTGACTTTC.